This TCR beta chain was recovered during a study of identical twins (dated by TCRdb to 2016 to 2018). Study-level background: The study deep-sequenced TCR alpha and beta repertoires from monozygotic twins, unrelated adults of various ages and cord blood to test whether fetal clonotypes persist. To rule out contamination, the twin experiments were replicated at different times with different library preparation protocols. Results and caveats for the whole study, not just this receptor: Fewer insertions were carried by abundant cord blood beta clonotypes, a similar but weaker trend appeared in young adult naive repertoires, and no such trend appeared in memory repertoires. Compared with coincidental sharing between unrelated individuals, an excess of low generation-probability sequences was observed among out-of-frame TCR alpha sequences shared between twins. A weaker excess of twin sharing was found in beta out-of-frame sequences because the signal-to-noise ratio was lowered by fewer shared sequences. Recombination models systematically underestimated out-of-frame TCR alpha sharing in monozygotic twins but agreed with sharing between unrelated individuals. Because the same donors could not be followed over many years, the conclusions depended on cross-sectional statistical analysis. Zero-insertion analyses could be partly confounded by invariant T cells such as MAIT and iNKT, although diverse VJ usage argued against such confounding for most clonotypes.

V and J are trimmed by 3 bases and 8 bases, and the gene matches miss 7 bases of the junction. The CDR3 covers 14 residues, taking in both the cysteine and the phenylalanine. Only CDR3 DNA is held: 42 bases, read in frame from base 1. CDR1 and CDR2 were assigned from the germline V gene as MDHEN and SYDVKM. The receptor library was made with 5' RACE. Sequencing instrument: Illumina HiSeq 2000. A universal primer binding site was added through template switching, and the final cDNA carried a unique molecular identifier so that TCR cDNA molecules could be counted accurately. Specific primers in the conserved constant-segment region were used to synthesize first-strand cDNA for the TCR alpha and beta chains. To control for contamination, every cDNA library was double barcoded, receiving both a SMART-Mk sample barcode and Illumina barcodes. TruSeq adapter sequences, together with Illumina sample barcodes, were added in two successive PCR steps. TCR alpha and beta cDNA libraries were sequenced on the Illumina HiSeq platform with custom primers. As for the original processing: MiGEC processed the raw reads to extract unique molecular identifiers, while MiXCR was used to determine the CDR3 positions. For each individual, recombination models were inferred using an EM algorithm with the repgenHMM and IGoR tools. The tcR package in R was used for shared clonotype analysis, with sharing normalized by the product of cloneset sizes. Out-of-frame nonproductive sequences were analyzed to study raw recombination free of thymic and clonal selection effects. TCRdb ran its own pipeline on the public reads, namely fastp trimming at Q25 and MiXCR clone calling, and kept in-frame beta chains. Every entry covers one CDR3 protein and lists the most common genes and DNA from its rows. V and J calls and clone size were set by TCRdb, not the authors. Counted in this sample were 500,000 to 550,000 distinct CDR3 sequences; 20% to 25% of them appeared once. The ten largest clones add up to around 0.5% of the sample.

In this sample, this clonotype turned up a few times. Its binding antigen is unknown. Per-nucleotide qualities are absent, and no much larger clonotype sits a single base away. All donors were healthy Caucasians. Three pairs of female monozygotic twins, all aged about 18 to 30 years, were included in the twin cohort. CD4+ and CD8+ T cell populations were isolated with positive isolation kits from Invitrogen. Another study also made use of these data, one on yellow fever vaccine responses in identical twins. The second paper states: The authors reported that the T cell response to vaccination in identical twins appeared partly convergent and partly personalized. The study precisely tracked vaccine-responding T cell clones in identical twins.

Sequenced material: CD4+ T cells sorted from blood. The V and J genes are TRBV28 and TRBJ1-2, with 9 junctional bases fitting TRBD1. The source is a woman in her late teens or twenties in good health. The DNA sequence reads TGTGCCAGCAGTTTTCGGGGACAGGGTATGGGCTACACCTTC. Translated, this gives CASSFRGQGMGYTF.